The clone carrying this T cell receptor beta chain appeared a few times. The antigen is not known. The data originate from a study of post-analysis software for immune sequencing data. Study findings and constraints: Four to six TRBV segments were more frequent in patients than controls; TRBV5-6, TRBV5-1 and TRBV20-1 belonged to this group.

Libraries were made from TCR beta cDNA, and they carried unique molecular identifiers. TCRdb passed the PCR reads through MiXCR, listing each CDR3 protein once. The sample records hundreds of thousands of distinct CDR3 sequences, about 60% being singletons. Germline lookup yields CDR1 SGDLS and CDR2 YYNGEE. This CDR3 has 16 residues. The V segment lost 0 bases and the J segment 9 bases; nucleotides outside the gene matches: 8. The sample consisted of blood. The chain combines TRBV9 with TRBJ2-1; 11 bases match TRBD2. This clonotype was obtained from a girl aged 2 to 9 with multiple sclerosis. CDR3 DNA: TGTGCCAGCAGCGTAGTACTTAGCGGGGGGGCCGTTGAGCAGTTCTTC. This gives the protein CASSVVLSGGAVEQFF.